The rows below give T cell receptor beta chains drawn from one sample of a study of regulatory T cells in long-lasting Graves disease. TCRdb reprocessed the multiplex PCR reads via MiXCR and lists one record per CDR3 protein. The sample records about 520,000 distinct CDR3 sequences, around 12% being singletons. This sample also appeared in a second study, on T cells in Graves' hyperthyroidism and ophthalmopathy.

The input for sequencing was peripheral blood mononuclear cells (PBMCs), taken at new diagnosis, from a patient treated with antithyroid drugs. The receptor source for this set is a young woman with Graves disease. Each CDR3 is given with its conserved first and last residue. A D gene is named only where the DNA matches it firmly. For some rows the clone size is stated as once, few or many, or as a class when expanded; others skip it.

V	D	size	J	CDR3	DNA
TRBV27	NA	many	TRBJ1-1	CASARGIRVTEAFF	TGTGCCTCAGCCAGGGGTATCAGGGTTACTGAAGCTTTCTTT
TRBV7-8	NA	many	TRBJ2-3	CASSLSRLQTGRTDTQYF	TGTGCCAGCAGCTTATCTCGCCTTCAGACAGGCCGCACAGATACGCAGTATTTT
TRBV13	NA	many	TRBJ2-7	CASSVKITGSYEQYF	TGTGCCAGCAGCGTGAAGATCACAGGTTCCTACGAGCAGTACTTC
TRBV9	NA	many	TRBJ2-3	CASSVGWRADTQYF	TGTGCCAGCAGCGTAGGGTGGAGGGCAGATACGCAGTATTTT
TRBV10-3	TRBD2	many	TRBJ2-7	CATQPGLAGAGHEQYF	TGTGCCACCCAACCGGGACTAGCGGGAGCCGGCCACGAGCAGTACTTC
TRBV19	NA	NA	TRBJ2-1	CASRIRGEQFF	TGTGCCAGCAGGATAAGGGGTGAGCAGTTCTTC
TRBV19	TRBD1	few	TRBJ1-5	CASSDRGFNRPQHF	TGTGCCAGTAGTGACAGGGGATTCAATCGGCCCCAGCATTTT
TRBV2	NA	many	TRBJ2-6	CASSGRGAGEDNSGANVLTF	TGTGCCAGCAGTGGAAGGGGTGCAGGGGAGGATAACTCTGGGGCCAACGTCCTGACTTTC
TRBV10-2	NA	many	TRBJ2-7	CASSEGHEQYF	TGCGCCAGCAGTGAGGGCCACGAGCAGTACTTC
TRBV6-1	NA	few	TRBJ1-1	CATTNNRLNTEAFF	TGTGCCACTACGAACAACCGGCTGAACACTGAAGCTTTCTTT